These 31 T cell receptor beta chains came from one sample sequenced in a study of monozygotic twins with inflammatory bowel disease. TCRdb re-called the 5' RACE reads; every CDR3 protein appears as one record, without DNA. This table holds about 450,000 distinct CDR3 sequences. Sequenced material: blood. Receptor source: a human donor with ulcerative colitis or Crohn's disease, or a healthy co-twin of an affected twin (not recorded which).

The chain has TRBV27 and TRBJ1-4. The length of the CDR3 is 15 residues. Germline V gene sequence: CDR1 MNHEY, CDR2 SMNVEV (reference sequence). The CDR3 sequence is CASSLKVATNEKLFF. The full variable domain, rest sourced from reference TRBV27 and TRBJ1-4, is EAQVTQNPRYLITVTGKKLTVTCSQNMNHEYMSWYRQDPGLGLRQIYYSMNVEVTDKGDVPEGYKVSRKEKRNFPLILESPSPNQTSLYFCASSLKVATNEKLFFGSGTQLSVL.

V usage is TRBV7-9 and J usage is TRBJ1-6; the TCRdb D gene call, TRBD1, has no DNA to confirm it. The CDR3 length is 13 residues. Germline assignment: CDR1 SEHNR and CDR2 FQNEAQ (reference sequence). CDR3 protein: CAGAPGEGSPLHF.

The V call is TRBV3-1, the J call TRBJ2-5; checking the TCRdb D call of TRBD2 is not possible without DNA. CDR3 length: 17 residues. Germline V lookup: CDR1 LGHDT, CDR2 YNNKEL (reference sequence). CDR3 sequence reads: CASSQDLSAGIEETQYF.

This chain uses TRBV5-5 with TRBJ1-2; checking the TCRdb D call of TRBD1 is not possible without DNA. CDR1 is SGHKS and CDR2 is YYEKEE in the germline V gene (reference sequence). This CDR3 spans 15 amino acids. The CDR3 sequence is CASRDEGGTRHGYTF.

The chain is built from TRBV6-1 and TRBJ1-5; TCRdb indicates TRBD1, and absent DNA this call remains unverified. This CDR3 has 16 residues. The V gene's germline CDR1 is MNHNS and CDR2 SASEGT. The CDR3 here is CASSEVTGGAGQPQHF.

The rearrangement uses TRBV19 and TRBJ2-7; TCRdb's D call, TRBD1, is unchecked because there is no DNA. This CDR3 spans 14 amino acids. Germline CDR1 and CDR2: LNHDA and SQIVND (reference sequence). CDR3 residues: CASSFDSDSYEQYF. Full variable domain (outside the CDR3, taken from reference TRBV19 and TRBJ2-7): DGGITQSPKYLFRKEGQNVTLSCEQNLNHDAMYWYRQDPGQGLRLIYYSQIVNDFQKGDIAEGYSVSREKKESFPLTVTSAQKNPTAFYLCASSFDSDSYEQYFGPGTRLTVT.

The chain joins TRBV29-1 to TRBJ1-1. Germline V gives CDR1 SQVTM, CDR2 ANQGSEA. This CDR3 has 11 residues. This chain's CDR3 is CSVVNAVEAFF.

The chain joins TRBV29-1 to TRBJ2-3; TCRdb's D call, TRBD2, is unchecked because there is no DNA. CDR3 length: 14 residues. CDR1 is SQVTM and CDR2 is ANQGSEA in the germline V gene. CDR3 protein: CSDLSGGSLDTQYF.

This rearrangement joins TRBV5-6 to TRBJ2-1; without DNA, the TCRdb call of TRBD1 cannot be checked. The CDR3 totals 15 residues. Germline CDR1 and CDR2: SGHDT and YYEEEE. Here the CDR3 reads CASSSPILKYNEQFF.

This chain connects TRBV5-4 to TRBJ2-6; TCRdb names TRBD2, which stays unverified in the absence of DNA. CDR3 length: 16 amino acids. Per the germline V gene, CDR1 is SGHNT and CDR2 is YYREEE (reference sequence). CDR3 amino acids: CASSLTGLSGANVLTF.

The rearrangement joins TRBV20-1 to TRBJ1-1; TCRdb reports TRBD1, a call that lacks DNA to check it against. This CDR3 region has 13 residues. Germline V gene sequence: CDR1 DFQATT, CDR2 SNEGSKA (reference sequence). The CDR3 protein is CSALHGGYTEAFF.

V usage is TRBV20-1 and J usage is TRBJ2-5. The CDR3 totals 14 residues. Germline V gene lookup returns CDR1 DFQATT and CDR2 SNEGSKA (reference sequence). The CDR3 region is CSARDGSLQETQYF.

The chain links TRBV15 to TRBJ1-3. Germline lookup yields CDR1 LNHNV and CDR2 YYDKDF (reference sequence). This CDR3 has 13 residues. The CDR3 loop is CATSSGPGNTIYF.

This chain connects TRBV20-1 to TRBJ1-4; TCRdb outputs TRBD1, but without DNA this stays unchecked. There are 14 residues in the CDR3. CDR1 is DFQATT and CDR2 is SNEGSKA in the germline V gene (reference sequence). The CDR3: CSAGGAVFNEKLFF.

The chain employs TRBV5-1 and TRBJ2-2; TCRdb calls TRBD1, which cannot be checked without DNA. The CDR3 length is 15 residues. The germline V gene encodes CDR1 SGHRS and CDR2 YFSETQ. CDR3: CASRATGLNTGELFF.

The CDR3 here is CASSLALAGVSYNEQFF. This chain connects TRBV5-1 to TRBJ2-1; TCRdb indicates TRBD2, and absent DNA this call remains unverified. Germline V gives CDR1 SGHRS, CDR2 YFSETQ. The CDR3 length is 17 residues.

This sequence joins TRBV9 and TRBJ2-7; the TCRdb call, TRBD1, lacks DNA for checking. Germline V CDR1 and CDR2: SGDLS, YYNGEE. This CDR3 has 12 amino acids. This CDR3 is CASSPTGREQYF.

V is TRBV7-9 and J is TRBJ2-7. Germline loops: CDR1 SEHNR, CDR2 FQNEAQ (reference sequence). This CDR3 is built from 13 residues. CDR3 sequence reads: CASSLAVNYEQYF.

V usage is TRBV4-2 and J usage is TRBJ2-1; checking the TCRdb D call of TRBD1 is not possible without DNA. This CDR3 contains 15 residues. Germline V gives CDR1 LGHNA, CDR2 YNFKEQ. The CDR3 region is CASSTGTRSSNEQFF.

This chain links TRBV18 with TRBJ1-1; TCRdb lists TRBD1, though no DNA is available to test this call. The germline V gene encodes CDR1 KGHSH and CDR2 LQKENI. The CDR3 covers 15 residues. The CDR3 is CASSPGTGLNTEAFF.

The J gene is TRBJ1-3, the V gene TRBV6-5; TCRdb proposes TRBD1, but this gene call is untestable without DNA. The CDR3 runs to 16 residues. Germline values: CDR1 MNHEY, CDR2 SVGAGI. The CDR3 spells CASSYDQVPSGNTIYF.

V is TRBV6-5 and J is TRBJ1-5; TCRdb returns TRBD1, unconfirmable since there is no DNA. The CDR3 loop spans 17 amino acids. Germline V gives CDR1 MNHEY, CDR2 SVGAGI. The CDR3 sequence: CASSYSRAGSKNQPQHF.

CDR3: CASGLGGGGFEAFF. The chain is built from TRBV12-5 and TRBJ1-1; absent DNA, TCRdb's TRBD1 call cannot be checked. Germline assignment: CDR1 LGHNT and CDR2 FRNRAP. This CDR3 comprises 14 residues.

The rearrangement links TRBV6-2 or TRBV6-3 to TRBJ2-1; TCRdb returns TRBD2, unconfirmable since there is no DNA. The CDR3 covers 15 residues. Germline assignment: CDR1 MNHEY and CDR2 SVGEGT. CDR3 sequence reads: CASSPRLATYNEQFF.

The chain recombines TRBV12-3 or TRBV12-4 with TRBJ1-1. The CDR3 totals 11 residues. The CDR3 region is CASSPSLGAFF.

The chain joins TRBV11-1 to TRBJ2-1; the TRBD2 assignment by TCRdb is unverifiable without DNA. CDR3 length: 18 residues. The germline V gene encodes CDR1 SGHAT and CDR2 FQDESV (reference sequence). The chain's CDR3 is CASSPGLAGAPSYNEQFF.

The chain combines TRBV7-2 with TRBJ2-2; TCRdb returns TRBD2, unconfirmable since there is no DNA. CDR1 SGHTA and CDR2 FQGNSA come from the germline V gene. This CDR3 region has 17 residues. The CDR3 is CASSSGLAGVVTGELFF.

V is TRBV24-1 and J is TRBJ2-5; TCRdb reports TRBD2, a call that lacks DNA to check it against. Germline V gives CDR1 KGHDR, CDR2 SFDVKD. This CDR3 is built from 14 residues. CDR3 protein: CATTGTSGSETQYF.

This chain uses TRBV7-2 with TRBJ2-5; TCRdb's D call of TRBD2 is untestable without DNA. Germline V gene data show CDR1 as SGHTA and CDR2 as FQGNSA. This CDR3 is 17 amino acids long. The chain's CDR3 is CASSLWLAGGGQETQYF.

Here the CDR3 reads CASSFGTGYEQYF. This chain joins TRBV5-1 and TRBJ2-7; TCRdb picks TRBD1, but there is no DNA to check that call. Germline V gives CDR1 SGHRS, CDR2 YFSETQ. The CDR3 is 13 amino acids.

The chain recombines TRBV5-6 with TRBJ2-5; TCRdb proposes TRBD2, but this gene call is untestable without DNA. The CDR3 extends over 13 amino acids. Germline CDR1 is SGHDT and CDR2 is YYEEEE. Here the CDR3 reads CASRAGLEETQYF.